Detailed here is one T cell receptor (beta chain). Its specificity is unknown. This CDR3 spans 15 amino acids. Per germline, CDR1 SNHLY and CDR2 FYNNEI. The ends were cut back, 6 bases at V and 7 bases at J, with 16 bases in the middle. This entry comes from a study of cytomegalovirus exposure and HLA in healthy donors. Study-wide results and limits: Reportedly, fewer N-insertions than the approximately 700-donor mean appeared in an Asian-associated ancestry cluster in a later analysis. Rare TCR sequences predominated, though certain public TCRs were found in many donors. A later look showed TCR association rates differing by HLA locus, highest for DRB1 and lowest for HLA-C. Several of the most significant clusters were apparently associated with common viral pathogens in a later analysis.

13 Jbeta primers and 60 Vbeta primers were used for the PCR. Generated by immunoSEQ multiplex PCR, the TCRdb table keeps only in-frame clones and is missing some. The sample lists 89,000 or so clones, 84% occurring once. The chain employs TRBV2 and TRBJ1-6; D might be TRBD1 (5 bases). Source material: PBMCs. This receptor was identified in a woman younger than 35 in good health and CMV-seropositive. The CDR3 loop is CASRGQGMGNSPLHF. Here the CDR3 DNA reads TGTGCCAGCAGGGGGCAGGGAATGGGGAATTCACCCCTCCACTTT.